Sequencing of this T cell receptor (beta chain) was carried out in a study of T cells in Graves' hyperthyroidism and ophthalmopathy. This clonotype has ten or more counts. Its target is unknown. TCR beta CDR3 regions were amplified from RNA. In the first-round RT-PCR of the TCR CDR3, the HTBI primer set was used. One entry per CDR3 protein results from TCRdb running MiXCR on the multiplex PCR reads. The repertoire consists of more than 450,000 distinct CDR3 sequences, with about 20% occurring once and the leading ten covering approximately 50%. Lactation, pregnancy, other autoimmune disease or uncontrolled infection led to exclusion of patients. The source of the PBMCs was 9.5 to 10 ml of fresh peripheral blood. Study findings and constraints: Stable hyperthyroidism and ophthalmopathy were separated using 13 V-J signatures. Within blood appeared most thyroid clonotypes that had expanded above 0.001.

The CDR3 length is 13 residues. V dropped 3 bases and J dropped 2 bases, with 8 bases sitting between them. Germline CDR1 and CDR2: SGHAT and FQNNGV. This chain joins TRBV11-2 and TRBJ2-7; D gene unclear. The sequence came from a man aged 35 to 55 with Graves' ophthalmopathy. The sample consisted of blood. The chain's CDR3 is CASSLMGTYEQYF. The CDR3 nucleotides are TGTGCCAGCAGCTTGATGGGAACCTACGAGCAGTACTTC.